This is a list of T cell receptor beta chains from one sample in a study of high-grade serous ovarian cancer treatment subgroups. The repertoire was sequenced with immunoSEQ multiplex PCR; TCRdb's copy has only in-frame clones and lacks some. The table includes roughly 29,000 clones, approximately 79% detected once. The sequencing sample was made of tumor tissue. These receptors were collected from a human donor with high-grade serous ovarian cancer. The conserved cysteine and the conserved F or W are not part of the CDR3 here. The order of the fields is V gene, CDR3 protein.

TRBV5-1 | ASSLRDSYEQY
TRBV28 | ASSKYRENQPQH
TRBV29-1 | SVSLGNPNYGYT
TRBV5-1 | ASSLSGTDGYT
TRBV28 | ASSLLLRSPLH
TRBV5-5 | ASSLVVLAGAQETQY
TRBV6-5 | ASSYSSLTEAF
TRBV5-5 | ASSQGGRNTEAF
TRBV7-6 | ASSRGTGINEQF
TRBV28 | ASSLLAGVNEQF
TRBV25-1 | ASSDLRGEKLF
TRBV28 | ASNSHDSGNTIY
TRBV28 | ASTGFTGNTEAF
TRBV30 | AWSDNSGSTDTQY
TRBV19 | ASRAGSYNEQF
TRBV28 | ASSLPGTSGKTGELF
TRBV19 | ASSIDLGQEQH
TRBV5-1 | ASSFSGSPYEQY
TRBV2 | ASSEDGGGRKTQY
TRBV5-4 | ASSLVGARLNTEAF
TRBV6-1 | ASSEASYEQY
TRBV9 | ASSSGTSGRETQY
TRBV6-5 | ASRDGTEYNSPLH
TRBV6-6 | ASCAAATNEKLF
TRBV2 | ASRARQGMNTEAF
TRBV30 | AWSVDFQETQY
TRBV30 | AWSSTAHQPQH
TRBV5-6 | ASRLRDRGLGEQY
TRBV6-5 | ASMGREGLADTQY
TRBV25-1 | ASPIGLADVSYEQY
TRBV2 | ASSEAPKRDTIY
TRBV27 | ASSPRRQAGNGYT
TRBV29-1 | SVEVTGGNYGYT
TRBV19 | ASSTSGSGGELF
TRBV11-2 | ASSLGLAGGHNEQF
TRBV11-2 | ASNVAGGFPEAF
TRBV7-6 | ASSPYGRGTYEQY
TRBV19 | ASRGASWTVGELF
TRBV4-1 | ASSQESTFGYEQY
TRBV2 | ATRPGGGYGYT
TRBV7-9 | ASSPRTGSSYEQY
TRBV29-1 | SVDLEEVTDTQY
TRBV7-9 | ASSPKGQGANEQF
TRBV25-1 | ASSEGDRVGETQY
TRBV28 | ASTRLAGGPYEQY
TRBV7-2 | ASSLAGSRGELF
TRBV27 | ASSLSGATFSYEQY
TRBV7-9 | ASSYKGQGPYEQY